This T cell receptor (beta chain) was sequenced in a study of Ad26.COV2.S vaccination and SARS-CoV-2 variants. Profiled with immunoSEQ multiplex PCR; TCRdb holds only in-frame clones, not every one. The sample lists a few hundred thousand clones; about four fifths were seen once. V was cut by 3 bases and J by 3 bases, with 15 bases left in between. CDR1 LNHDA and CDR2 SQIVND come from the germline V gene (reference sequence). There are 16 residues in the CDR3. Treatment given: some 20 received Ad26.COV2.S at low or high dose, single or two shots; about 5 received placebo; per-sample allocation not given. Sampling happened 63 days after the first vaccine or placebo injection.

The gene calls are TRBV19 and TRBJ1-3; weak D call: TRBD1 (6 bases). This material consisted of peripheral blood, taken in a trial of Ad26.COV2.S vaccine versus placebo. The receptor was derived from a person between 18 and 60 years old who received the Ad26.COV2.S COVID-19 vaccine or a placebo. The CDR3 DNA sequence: TGTGCCAGTAGTATTTATGTGGGGGCAGGTGGAAACACCATATATTTT. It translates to CASSIYVGAGGNTIYF.